This T cell receptor (beta chain) derives from a study of blood T cell repertoires in COVID-19. Background on the study: Sites in the United States, Italy and Spain provided acute and convalescent COVID-19 samples. The cDNA or gDNA used as material had been derived from T cells, B-cell-depleted T cells, or PBMCs.

This clone was observed a single time. This CDR3 is 15 amino acids long. Looked up from germline, CDR1 is SNHLY and CDR2 is FYNNEI. V was trimmed by 3 bases and J by 0 bases, leaving 9 bases between them. Seattle cases were enrolled at active infection and followed longitudinally. Authors' data handling: The assay estimated nucleated cells by amplifying reference gene primers. Data came from immunoSEQ multiplex PCR; TCRdb stores just in-frame clones and leaves some out. V and J calls and clone size come straight from that table; D and trimming were deduced from the DNA. In the table there are around 140,000 clones, 86% of which are singletons.

Material: peripheral blood. The clonotype was recovered from a woman in her 70s with COVID-19, enrolled during active disease. This chain joins TRBV2 and TRBJ2-1, with a weak D call TRBD1 (6 bases). CDR3 DNA: TGTGCCAGCAGTGACCAGGGGAGCTCCTACAATGAGCAGTTCTTC. Amino acid sequence: CASSDQGSSYNEQFF.